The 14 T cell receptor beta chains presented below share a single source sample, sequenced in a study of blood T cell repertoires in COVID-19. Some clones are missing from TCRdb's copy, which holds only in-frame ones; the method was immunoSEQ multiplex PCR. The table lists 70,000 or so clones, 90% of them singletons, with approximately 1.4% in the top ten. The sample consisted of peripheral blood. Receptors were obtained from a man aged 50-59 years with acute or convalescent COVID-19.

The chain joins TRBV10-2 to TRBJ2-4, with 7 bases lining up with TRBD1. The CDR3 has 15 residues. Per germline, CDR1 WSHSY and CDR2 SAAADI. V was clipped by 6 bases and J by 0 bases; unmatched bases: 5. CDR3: CASSPGQLAKNIQYF. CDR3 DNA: TGCGCCAGCAGCCCGGGACAGTTAGCCAAAAACATTCAGTACTTC.

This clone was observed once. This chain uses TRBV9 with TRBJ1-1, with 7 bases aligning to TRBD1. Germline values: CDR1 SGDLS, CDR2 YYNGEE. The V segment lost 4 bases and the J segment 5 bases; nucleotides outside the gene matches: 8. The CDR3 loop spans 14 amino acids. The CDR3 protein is CASSPRGADTEAFF. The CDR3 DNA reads TGTGCCAGCAGCCCCAGGGGGGCGGATACTGAAGCTTTCTTT. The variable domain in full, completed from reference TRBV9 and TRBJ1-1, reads DSGVTQTPKHLITATGQRVTLRCSPRSGDLSVYWYQQSLDQGLQFLIQYYNGEERAKGNILERFSAQQFPDLHSELNLSSLELGDSALYFCASSPRGADTEAFFGQGTRLTVV.

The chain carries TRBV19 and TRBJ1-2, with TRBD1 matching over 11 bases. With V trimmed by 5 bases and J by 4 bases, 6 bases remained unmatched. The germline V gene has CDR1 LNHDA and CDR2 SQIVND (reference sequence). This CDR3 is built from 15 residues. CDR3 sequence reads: CASSLGQGALYGYTF. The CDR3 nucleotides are TGTGCCAGTAGTCTCGGACAGGGGGCCCTCTATGGCTACACCTTC.

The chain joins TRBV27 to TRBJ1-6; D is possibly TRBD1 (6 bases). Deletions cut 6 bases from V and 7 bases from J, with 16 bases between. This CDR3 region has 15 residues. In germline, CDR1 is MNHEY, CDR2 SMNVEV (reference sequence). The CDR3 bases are TGTGCCAGCAGACGGCCGTCAGGGGACAATTCACCCCTCCACTTT. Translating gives CASRRPSGDNSPLHF.

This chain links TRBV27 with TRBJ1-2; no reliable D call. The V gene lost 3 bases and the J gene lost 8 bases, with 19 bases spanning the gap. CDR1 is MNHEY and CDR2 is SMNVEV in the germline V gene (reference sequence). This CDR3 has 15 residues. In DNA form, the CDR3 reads TGTGCCAGCAGTTTTGCTTTCGACAACCTCCTCGGCTACACCTTC. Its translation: CASSFAFDNLLGYTF.

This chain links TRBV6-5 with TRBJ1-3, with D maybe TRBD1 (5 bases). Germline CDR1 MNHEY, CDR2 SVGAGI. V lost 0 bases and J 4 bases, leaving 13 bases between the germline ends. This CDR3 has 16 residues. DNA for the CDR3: TGTGCCAGCAGTTACTCGTGGCAGGGTTACGGAAACACCATATATTTT. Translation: CASSYSWQGYGNTIYF.

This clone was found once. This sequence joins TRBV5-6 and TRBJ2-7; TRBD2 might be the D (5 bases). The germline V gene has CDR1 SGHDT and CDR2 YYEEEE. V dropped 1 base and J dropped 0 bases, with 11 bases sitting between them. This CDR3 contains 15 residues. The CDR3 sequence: CASSLFGLSSYEQYF. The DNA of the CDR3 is TGTGCCAGCAGCTTGTTTGGACTCAGCTCCTACGAGCAGTACTTC.

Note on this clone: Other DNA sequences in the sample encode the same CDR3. The CDR3 loop reads CATSPGGGWIQYF. The CDR3 bases are TGTGCCACCAGCCCTGGGGGGGGGTGGATTCAGTACTTC. This chain joins TRBV24-1 and TRBJ2-4; TRBD2 matches 7 bases. This CDR3 is 13 amino acids long. The ends lost 7 bases at V and 10 bases at J; junction bases unmatched: 9. The germline CDR1 and CDR2 sequences are KGHDR and SFDVKD.

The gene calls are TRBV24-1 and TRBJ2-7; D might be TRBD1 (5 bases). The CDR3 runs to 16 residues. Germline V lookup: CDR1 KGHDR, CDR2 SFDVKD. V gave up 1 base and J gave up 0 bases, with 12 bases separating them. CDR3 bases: TGTGCCACCAGTGATTTATTAGTTACAGGCTCCTACGAGCAGTACTTC. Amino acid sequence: CATSDLLVTGSYEQYF.

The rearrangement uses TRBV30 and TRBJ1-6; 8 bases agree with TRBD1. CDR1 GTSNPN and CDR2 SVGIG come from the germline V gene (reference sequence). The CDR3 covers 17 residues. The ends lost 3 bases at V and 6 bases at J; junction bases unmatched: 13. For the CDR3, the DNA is TGTGCCTGGAGGGCGATCCGGGACAGGCTGATTAATTCACCCCTCCACTTT. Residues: CAWRAIRDRLINSPLHF.

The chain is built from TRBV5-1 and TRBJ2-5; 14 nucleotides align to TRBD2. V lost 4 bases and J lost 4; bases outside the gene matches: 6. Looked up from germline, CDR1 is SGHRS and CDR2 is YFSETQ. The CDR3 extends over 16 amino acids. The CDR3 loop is CASSLGTSGGSETQYF. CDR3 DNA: TGCGCCAGCAGCCTCGGGACTAGCGGGGGCTCAGAGACCCAGTACTTC.

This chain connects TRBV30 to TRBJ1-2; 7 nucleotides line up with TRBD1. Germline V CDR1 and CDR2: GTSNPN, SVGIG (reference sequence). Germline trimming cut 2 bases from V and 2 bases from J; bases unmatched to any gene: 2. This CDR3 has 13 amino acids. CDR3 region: CAWSLQGNYGYTF. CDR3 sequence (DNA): TGTGCCTGGAGTTTACAGGGGAACTATGGCTACACCTTC.

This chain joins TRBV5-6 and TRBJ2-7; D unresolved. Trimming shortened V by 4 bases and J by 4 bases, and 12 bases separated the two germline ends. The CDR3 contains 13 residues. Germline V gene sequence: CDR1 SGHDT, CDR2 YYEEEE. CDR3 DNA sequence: TGTGCCAGCAGCCCCCGAGGAAATTACGAGCAGTACGTC. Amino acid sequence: CASSPRGNYEQYV.

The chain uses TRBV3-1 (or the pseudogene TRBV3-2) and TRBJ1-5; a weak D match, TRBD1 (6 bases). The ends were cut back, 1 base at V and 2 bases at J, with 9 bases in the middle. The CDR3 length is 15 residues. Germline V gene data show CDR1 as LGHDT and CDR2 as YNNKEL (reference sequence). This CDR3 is CASSQGGLGNQPQHF. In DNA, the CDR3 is TGTGCCAGCAGCCAAGGGGGGCTTGGCAATCAGCCCCAGCATTTT.